This T cell receptor beta chain was recorded in a study of shared clonotypes between healthy human individuals. For each subset, genomic DNA was distributed in equal portions over several immunoSEQ plates. Data came from immunoSEQ multiplex PCR; TCRdb stores just in-frame clones and leaves some out. The sample yields hundreds of thousands of clones, just over 75% seen once. Sequencing was performed on PBMCs. The source is a woman between 35 and 50 years old in good health. Some clones in this sample may be carry-over from other donors' samples.

Here the CDR3 reads CATSSNYLEQYF. CDR3 bases: TGTGCCACCAGCAGTAATTATCTCGAGCAGTACTTC. J is TRBJ2-7 and V is TRBV15; D remains ambiguous. CDR3 length equals 12 residues. Germline-derived CDR1 and CDR2 are LNHNV and YYDKDF (reference sequence). V shed 3 bases and J shed 6 bases, with 9 bases lying between them. Full variable domain (remainder filled in from reference TRBV15 and TRBJ2-7): DAMVIQNPRYQVTQFGKPVTLSCSQTLNHNVMYWYQQKSSQAPKLLFHYYDKDFNNEADTPDNFQSRRPNTSFCFLDIRSPGLGDTAMYLCATSSNYLEQYFGPGTRLTVT.